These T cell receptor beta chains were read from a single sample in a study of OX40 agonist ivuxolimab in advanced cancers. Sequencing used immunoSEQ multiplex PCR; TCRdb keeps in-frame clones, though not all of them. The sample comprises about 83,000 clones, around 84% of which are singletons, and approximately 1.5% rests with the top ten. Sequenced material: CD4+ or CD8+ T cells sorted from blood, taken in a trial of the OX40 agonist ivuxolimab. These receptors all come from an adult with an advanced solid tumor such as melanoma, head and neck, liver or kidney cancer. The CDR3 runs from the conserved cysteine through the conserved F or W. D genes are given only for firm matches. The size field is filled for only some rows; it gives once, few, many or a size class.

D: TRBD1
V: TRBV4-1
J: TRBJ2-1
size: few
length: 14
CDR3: CASSRGQVYNEQFF
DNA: TGCGCCAGCAGCCGGGGACAGGTCTACAATGAGCAGTTCTTC

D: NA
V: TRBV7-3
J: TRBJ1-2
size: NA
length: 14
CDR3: CASSPDGSNYGYTF
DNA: TGTGCCAGCAGCCCGGACGGATCGAACTATGGCTACACCTTC

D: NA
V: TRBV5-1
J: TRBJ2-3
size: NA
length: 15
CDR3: CASSANRDNTDTQYF
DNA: TGCGCCAGCAGCGCGAACCGGGACAACACAGATACGCAGTATTTT

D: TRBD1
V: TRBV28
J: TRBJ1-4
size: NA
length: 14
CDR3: CASSLQGAYEKLFF
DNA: TGTGCCAGCAGCCTACAGGGGGCATATGAAAAACTGTTTTTT

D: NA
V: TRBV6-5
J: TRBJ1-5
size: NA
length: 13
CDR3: CASSPDRNQPQHF
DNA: TGTGCCAGCAGCCCTGATCGGAATCAGCCCCAGCATTTT

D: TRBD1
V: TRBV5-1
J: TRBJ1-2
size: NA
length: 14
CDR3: CASSLDREAYGYTF
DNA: TGCGCCAGCAGCCTGGACAGGGAAGCCTATGGCTACACCTTC

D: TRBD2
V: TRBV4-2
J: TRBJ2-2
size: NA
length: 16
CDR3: CASKTSGGANTGELFF
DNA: TGTGCCAGCAAGACTAGCGGGGGGGCGAACACCGGGGAGCTGTTTTTT

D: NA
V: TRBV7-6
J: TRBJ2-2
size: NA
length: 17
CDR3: CASSLGPGRTATGELFF
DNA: TGTGCCAGCAGCTTAGGTCCCGGGCGGACAGCGACCGGGGAGCTGTTTTTT

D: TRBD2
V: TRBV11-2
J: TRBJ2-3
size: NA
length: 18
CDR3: CASASVLISGGAADTQYF
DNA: TGTGCCAGCGCTTCCGTGTTGATAAGCGGGGGGGCCGCAGATACGCAGTATTTT

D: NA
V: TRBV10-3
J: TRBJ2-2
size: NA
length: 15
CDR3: CAISQQSPNTGELFF
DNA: TGTGCCATCAGCCAACAGAGCCCGAACACCGGGGAGCTGTTTTTT

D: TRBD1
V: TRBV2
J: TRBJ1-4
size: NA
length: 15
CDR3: CASSYTGTGVEKLFF
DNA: TGTGCCAGCAGTTACACCGGGACAGGGGTAGAAAAACTGTTTTTT

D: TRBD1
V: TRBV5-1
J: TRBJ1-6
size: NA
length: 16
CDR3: CASSSGTGGKNSPLHF
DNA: TGCGCCAGCAGCAGTGGGACAGGGGGAAAGAATTCACCCCTCCACTTT

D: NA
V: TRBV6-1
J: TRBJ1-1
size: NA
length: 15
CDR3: CASSADRPPKTEAFF
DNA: TGTGCCAGCAGTGCAGACAGGCCCCCGAAGACTGAAGCTTTCTTT

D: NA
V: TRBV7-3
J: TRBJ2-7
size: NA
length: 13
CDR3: CASSSQPSYEQYF
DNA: TGTGCCAGCAGTTCGCAACCCTCCTACGAGCAGTACTTC

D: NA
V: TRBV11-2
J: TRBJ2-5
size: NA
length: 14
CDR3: CASSLGVSFETQYF
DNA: TGTGCCAGCAGCTTAGGAGTCAGCTTCGAGACCCAGTACTTC

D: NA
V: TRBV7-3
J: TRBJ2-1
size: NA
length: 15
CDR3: CASSFGPTSADEQFF
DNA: TGTGCCAGCAGCTTCGGCCCGACTTCGGCCGATGAGCAGTTCTTC

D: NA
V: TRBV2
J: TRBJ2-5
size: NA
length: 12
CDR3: CASSESSETQYF
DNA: TGTGCCAGCAGTGAATCCTCAGAGACCCAGTACTTC

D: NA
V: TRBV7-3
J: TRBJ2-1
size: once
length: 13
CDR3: CASSLATGYEQFF
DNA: TGTGCCAGCAGCTTAGCGACAGGCTACGAGCAGTTCTTC

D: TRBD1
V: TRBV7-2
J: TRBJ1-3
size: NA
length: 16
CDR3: CASSLAQGASGNTIYF
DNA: TGTGCCAGCAGCTTAGCGCAGGGGGCATCTGGAAACACCATATATTTT

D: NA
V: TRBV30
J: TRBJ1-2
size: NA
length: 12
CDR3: CAWIGRASGYTF
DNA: TGTGCCTGGATAGGGCGGGCGTCTGGCTACACCTTC

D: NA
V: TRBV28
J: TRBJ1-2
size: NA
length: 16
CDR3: CASSLLGRTPGHGYTF
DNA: TGTGCCAGCAGTTTATTAGGTAGGACGCCTGGTCATGGCTACACCTTC

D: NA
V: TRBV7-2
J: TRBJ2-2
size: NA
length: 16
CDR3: CASSFGPPDLTGELFF
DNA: TGTGCCAGCAGCTTTGGACCCCCAGACCTCACCGGGGAGCTGTTTTTT

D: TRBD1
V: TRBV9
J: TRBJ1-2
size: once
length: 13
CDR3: CASSAQGVKGYTF
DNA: TGTGCCAGCAGCGCCCAGGGGGTGAAGGGCTACACCTTC

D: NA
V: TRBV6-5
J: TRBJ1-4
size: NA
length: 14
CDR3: CASRQRVVSEKLFF
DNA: TGTGCCAGCAGACAAAGGGTTGTCAGTGAAAAACTGTTTTTT

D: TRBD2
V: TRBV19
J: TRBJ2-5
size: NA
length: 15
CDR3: CASSIGTSGAATQYF
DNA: TGTGCCAGTAGTATCGGTACTAGCGGGGCCGCGACCCAGTACTTC

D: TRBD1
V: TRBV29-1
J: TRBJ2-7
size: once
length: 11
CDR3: CSVGTGVEQYF
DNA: TGCAGCGTTGGGACAGGGGTCGAGCAGTACTTC

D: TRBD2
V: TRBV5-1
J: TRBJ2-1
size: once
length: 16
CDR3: CASSLGLAGGSNEQFF
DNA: TGCGCCAGCAGCTTGGGACTAGCGGGGGGAAGTAATGAGCAGTTCTTC

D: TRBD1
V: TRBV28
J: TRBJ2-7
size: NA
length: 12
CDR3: CASTTGGYEQYF
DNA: TGTGCCAGCACCACAGGGGGGTACGAGCAGTACTTC

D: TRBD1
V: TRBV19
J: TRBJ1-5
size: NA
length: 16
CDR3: CASTPRTGWGNQPQHF
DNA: TGTGCCAGTACTCCTAGGACAGGGTGGGGCAATCAGCCCCAGCATTTT

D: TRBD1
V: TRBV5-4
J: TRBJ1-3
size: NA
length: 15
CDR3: CASSSGDRAGNTIYF
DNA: TGTGCCAGCAGCTCCGGGGACAGGGCTGGAAACACCATATATTTT

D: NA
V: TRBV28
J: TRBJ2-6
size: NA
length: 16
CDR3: CASSPRDWSGANVLTF
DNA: TGTGCCAGCAGTCCCCGTGATTGGTCTGGGGCCAACGTCCTGACTTTC

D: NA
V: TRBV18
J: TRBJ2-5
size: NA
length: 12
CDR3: CASSHGAGTQYF
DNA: TGTGCCAGCTCACACGGGGCGGGGACCCAGTACTTC

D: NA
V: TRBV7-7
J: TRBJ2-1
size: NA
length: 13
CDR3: CASSLGTENEQFF
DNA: TGTGCCAGCAGCTTAGGCACTGAGAATGAGCAGTTCTTC

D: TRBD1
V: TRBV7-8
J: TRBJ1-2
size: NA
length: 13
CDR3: CASSPGTAYGYTF
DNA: TGTGCCAGCAGCCCCGGGACAGCATATGGCTACACCTTC

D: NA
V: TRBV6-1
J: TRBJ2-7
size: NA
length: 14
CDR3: CASSELGGTYEQYF
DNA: TGTGCCAGCAGTGAGCTTGGGGGAACCTACGAGCAGTACTTC

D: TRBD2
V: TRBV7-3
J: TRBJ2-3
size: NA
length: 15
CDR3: CASSLGSSGTDTQYF
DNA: TGTGCCAGCAGCTTAGGGTCTAGCGGTACAGATACGCAGTATTTT

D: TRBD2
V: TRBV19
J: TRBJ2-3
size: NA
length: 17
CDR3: CASSKGLAGEMTDTQYF
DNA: TGTGCCAGTAGTAAGGGACTAGCGGGGGAGATGACAGATACGCAGTATTTT

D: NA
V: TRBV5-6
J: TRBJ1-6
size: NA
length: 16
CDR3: CASSLGRGVDNSPLHF
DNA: TGTGCCAGCAGCTTGGGAAGAGGGGTCGATAATTCACCCCTCCACTTT